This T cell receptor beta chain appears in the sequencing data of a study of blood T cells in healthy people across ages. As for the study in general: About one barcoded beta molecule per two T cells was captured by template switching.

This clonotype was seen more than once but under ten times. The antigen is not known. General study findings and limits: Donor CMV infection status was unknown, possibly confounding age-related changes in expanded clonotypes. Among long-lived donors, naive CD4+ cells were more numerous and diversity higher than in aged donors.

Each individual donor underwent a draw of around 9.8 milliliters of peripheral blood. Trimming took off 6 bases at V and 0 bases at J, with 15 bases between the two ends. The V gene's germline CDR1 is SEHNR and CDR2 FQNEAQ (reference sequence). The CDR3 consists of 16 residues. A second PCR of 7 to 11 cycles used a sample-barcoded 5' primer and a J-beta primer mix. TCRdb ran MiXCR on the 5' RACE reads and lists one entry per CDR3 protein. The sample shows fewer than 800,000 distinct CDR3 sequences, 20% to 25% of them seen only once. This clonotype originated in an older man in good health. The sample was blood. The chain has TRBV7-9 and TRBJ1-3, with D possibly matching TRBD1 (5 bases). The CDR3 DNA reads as TGTGCCAGCAGATCGTTCGACAGCCGCTCTGGAAACACCATATATTTT. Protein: CASRSFDSRSGNTIYF. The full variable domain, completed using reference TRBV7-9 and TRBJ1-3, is DTGVSQNPRHKITKRGQNVTFRCDPISEHNRLYWYRQTLGQGPEFLTYFQNEAQLEKSRLLSDRFSAERPKGSFSTLEIQRTEQGDSAMYLCASRSFDSRSGNTIYFGEGSWLTVV.